The rows below give T cell receptor beta chains drawn from one sample of a study of T cells after yellow fever vaccination. TCRdb re-called the 5' RACE reads through MiXCR, storing one row per CDR3 protein. The sample comprises about 120,000 distinct CDR3 sequences, roughly 7.2% of which are singletons, and approximately 2.7% rests with the top ten. The sample in question was CD4+ T cells sorted from PBMCs, obtained more than 40 days after the first yellow fever vaccination. Receptors were obtained from a man aged 18 to 30 who received the YFV17D yellow fever vaccine. CDR3s include the opening cysteine and the closing phenylalanine or tryptophan. Fields, in order: V gene, J gene, clone size, CDR3 protein. Clone size, where shown, is once, few, many, or a class for clones that have expanded.

>TRBV13|TRBJ1-1|many
CASSRRKGGADTEAFF
>TRBV5-1|TRBJ2-1|few
CASSKWGGSDEQFF
>TRBV12-3/TRBV12-4|TRBJ1-3|many
CASSLLFQGGNTIYF
>TRBV6-2/TRBV6-3|TRBJ1-1|-
CASTRPVNTEAFF
>TRBV10-3|TRBJ1-5|many
CAISTGDNGNQPQHF
>TRBV4-1|TRBJ2-3|many
CASSQDPERGAKGTDTQYF
>TRBV28|TRBJ2-5|many
CASSQETQYF
>TRBV4-3|TRBJ1-1|many
CASSPDFDRGEAFF
>TRBV29-1|TRBJ1-4|many
CSAVDRGVSEKLFF
>TRBV5-1|TRBJ2-7|many
CASSLQGPYEQYF
>TRBV9|TRBJ1-2|many
CASSVGGQAVMGGYTF
>TRBV20-1|TRBJ2-7|many
CSASKAGAREQYF
>TRBV20-1|TRBJ2-1|many
CSAYSGTSGGNEQFF
>TRBV20-1|TRBJ2-2|many
CSARAPSGYTGELFF
>TRBV18|TRBJ2-3|many
CASSPRTPSSTDTQYF
>TRBV3-1|TRBJ2-5|-
CASSLRTSGGLKTQYF
>TRBV18|TRBJ2-7|many
CASSPRTDYEQYF
>TRBV20-1|TRBJ1-2|many
CSAGGGADGYTF
>TRBV24-1|TRBJ2-1|many
CATSAAGGPYNEQFF
>TRBV5-5|TRBJ2-5|many
CASSLVGGAKETQYF
>TRBV19|TRBJ1-5|-
CASSKDRGQSNYQPQHF
>TRBV9|TRBJ1-3|many
CASSVAGSSGNTIYF
>TRBV12-3/TRBV12-4|TRBJ1-4|few
CASSPTGGQSGEKLFF
>TRBV18|TRBJ2-3|many
CASSPRGAGTDTQYF
>TRBV10-3|TRBJ1-2|many
CAINRQKNYGYTF
>TRBV5-4|TRBJ2-1|many
CASSFFSPDEQFF
>TRBV19|TRBJ1-5|many
CASSIGTGTKSQPQHF
>TRBV6-2/TRBV6-3|TRBJ2-5|medium-sized
CASSYEGGVETQYF
>TRBV7-2|TRBJ1-1|many
CASRATLGGGANTEAFF
>TRBV20-1|TRBJ2-1|many
CSARRTSGGSYNEQFF
>TRBV29-1|TRBJ2-1|many
CSAEGQGRLYNEQFF
>TRBV15|TRBJ2-1|many
CAIALDNEQFF
>TRBV12-3/TRBV12-4|TRBJ2-7|many
CASSTGLQAYEQYF
>TRBV3-1|TRBJ1-6|many
CASSQAVGSPLHF
>TRBV6-1|TRBJ2-1|many
CASSEALRTSRNEQFF
>TRBV12-3/TRBV12-4|TRBJ2-2|many
CASSLWAAGLIGELFF
>TRBV25-1|TRBJ2-5|many
CASSHPGGLGTVLKETQYF
>TRBV7-2|TRBJ2-3|many
CASSPRGGRGADTQYF
>TRBV20-1|TRBJ2-2|-
CSASSRGYVQENTGELFF
>TRBV5-4|TRBJ1-5|many
CASSVDRGDQPQHF
>TRBV27|TRBJ2-5|many
CASSSRGTQETQYF
>TRBV6-5|TRBJ1-2|many
CASSYSSGGFDYGYTF
>TRBV27|TRBJ2-7|many
CASSRGTSGSYEQYF
>TRBV5-4|TRBJ2-3|many
CASSYAGRRDTQYF
>TRBV7-6|TRBJ2-2|many
CASSLGQGGTGELFF
>TRBV19|TRBJ2-1|many
CASSIEGRSYNEQFF
>TRBV6-5|TRBJ2-5|many
CASSMGQTETQYF
>TRBV5-1|TRBJ2-5|many
CASSSREQGFDETQYF
>TRBV9|TRBJ2-1|-
CASSVGAGGFGYNEQFF
>TRBV4-1|TRBJ2-5|-
CASIPKRGAGGETQYF
>TRBV7-2|TRBJ2-1|many
CASSLYRGATTGNEQFF
>TRBV7-2|TRBJ2-2|many
CASRTGWASTGELFF
>TRBV5-6|TRBJ2-5|many
CASVELADKETQYF
>TRBV4-3|TRBJ2-3|many
CASSQDPGFRAQYF
>TRBV5-1|TRBJ1-5|few
CASSARKGYSNQPQHF
>TRBV20-1|TRBJ2-3|many
CSPGTGLDTQYF
>TRBV5-1|TRBJ2-2|many
CASSRQGRAGELFF